This T cell receptor (beta chain) was observed in a study of T cell clones after liver transplantation. On the study more broadly: In this trial, immunosuppression withdrawal was attempted within 2 years of liver transplant.

Whole-study findings and limits: Compared with third party-reactive sequences, donor-reactive ones declined more, independent of withdrawal success.

Trimming shortened V by 3 bases and J by 1 base, and 15 bases separated the two germline ends. There are 16 residues in the CDR3. The germline V gene has CDR1 MGHRA and CDR2 YSYEKL. About this clone itself: Its cognate antigen is unknown.

The table came from immunoSEQ multiplex PCR; TCRdb's copy has only in-frame clones and leaves some out. The sample includes about 9,200 clones, more than 75% of them seen just once. The clonotype comes from a human patient who received a liver transplant. The graft donor may be the source of some T cells. The chain couples TRBV4-1 to TRBJ2-5; D possibly corresponds to TRBD1 (6 bases). The sample consisted of CD8+ T cells from blood, taken at the 22-month timepoint. CDR3 coding DNA: TGCGCCAGCAGCCAGGAACAGGGTTTGGTCCAAGAGACCCAGTACTTC. Translating gives CASSQEQGLVQETQYF.